This T cell receptor beta chain is from a study of T cell responses to AZD1222 COVID-19 vaccine. Assay used: immunoSEQ multiplex PCR; TCRdb lists only in-frame clones, some missing. There are about 180,000 clones in the sample; 75% to 90% occur only once, and roughly 4% lies in the top ten. The study's findings and limits: White British people made up most donors, females outnumbered males, and clonal diversity was possibly underestimated.

As concerns this clone: Its antigen is unknown.

Looked up from germline, CDR1 is SGHTA and CDR2 is FQGNSA. The ends lost 6 bases at V and 4 bases at J; junction bases unmatched: 6. The length of the CDR3 is 16 residues. The source material was peripheral blood, sampled 28 days after the second dose of the MenACWY control vaccine. The source is an adult who received the MenACWY meningococcal vaccine as a control. The chain joins TRBV7-2 to TRBJ2-3; 14 positions match TRBD2. CDR3 DNA sequence: TGTGCCAGCAGTCCTCCGGGACTAGCGGGAGCAGATACGCAGTATTTT. This sequence encodes CASSPPGLAGADTQYF.